This T cell receptor (beta chain) was recovered during a study of T cell repertoires in cytomegalovirus infection. Study context: Recently identified HLA-C-restricted and well-studied HLA-B-restricted CMV epitopes were used. Based on public TCR beta signatures, there were indications of CMV infection and of a matching HLA type.

V lost 3 bases and J lost 5; bases outside the gene matches: 8. The CDR3 is made up of 15 amino acids. Germline values: CDR1 KGHSH, CDR2 LQKENI. Study-wide findings and caveats: Carriers of CMV and the relevant HLA type were discriminated by public TCR beta frequency. HLA-C-restricted CMV-specific TCR beta clonotypes were dominant in the ex vivo response.

Regarding this clonotype: Its antigen is not identified.

In TCRdb, the reads were re-called with MiXCR into one record per CDR3 protein. Here the sample spans some 270,000 distinct CDR3 sequences, 22% being singletons. The specimen comprised cultured PBMCs, sampled from culture after CMV antigen stimulation. The chain couples TRBV18 to TRBJ2-5; TRBD1 matches at 8 bases. The TCR was taken from a human donor in good health (CMV status not recorded). Some clones in this sample may be carry-over from other donors' samples. The CDR3 loop reads CASSPGQAVLETQYF. In DNA form, the CDR3 reads TGTGCCAGCTCACCGGGACAGGCGGTTTTGGAGACCCAGTACTTC.